This T cell receptor (beta chain) is drawn from a study of blood T cells in healthy people across ages. Study information: T cells yielded about one barcoded beta molecule per two cells through template switching.

CDR1 and CDR2 from the germline V gene are SQVTM and ANQGSEA. This CDR3 region has 16 residues. The germline V and J ends were trimmed by 4 bases and 0 bases, with 16 bases remaining between them. In each sample, at least 7 million PBMCs were isolated. Notes on this clonotype: Antigen: not known.

For the second PCR, which ran for about 7 to 11 cycles, a sample-barcoded 5' primer and a J-beta primer mix were used. Tagging of each cDNA molecule was performed by a template-switch adaptor with 12 random nucleotides. TCRdb reprocessed the 5' RACE reads with MiXCR, giving one entry per CDR3 protein. The table lists more than 700,000 distinct CDR3 sequences, about 47% of them singletons. Broader study findings: In long-lived donors, naive CD4+ cell counts and diversity exceeded those of aged donors.

The source is an elderly man in good health. The sample consisted of blood. The J gene is TRBJ1-3, the V gene TRBV29-1; D is possibly TRBD1 (5 bases). The CDR3 region has the DNA TGCAGCGTTGGGGGCAGCGCAAGCCTCTCTGGAAACACCATATATTTT. It yields the protein CSVGGSASLSGNTIYF. Drawing the rest from reference TRBV29-1 and TRBJ1-3, the complete variable domain is SAVISQKPSRDICQRGTSLTIQCQVDSQVTMMFWYRQQPGQSLTLIATANQGSEATYESGFVIDKFPISRPNLTFSTLTVSNMSPEDSSIYLCSVGGSASLSGNTIYFGEGSWLTVV.